This TCR beta chain was sequenced in a study of CD8+ T cells in alopecia areata. About the research overall: Patients received oral tofacitinib, 5 to 10 mg twice daily, for moderate-to-severe alopecia areata. Tofacitinib exposure lasted 6 to 18 months, followed by 6 months off drug.

Germline CDR1 and CDR2: SGDLS and YYNGEE. The length of the CDR3 is 10 residues. RNA, once extracted, was reverse transcribed into cDNA for use as the sequencing template. Sequencing was performed with immunoSEQ multiplex PCR; in TCRdb, only in-frame clones are kept and a portion is missing. The data contain 150,000 to 200,000 clones, roughly 53% of them singletons. In the case of this clone: At one end the junction does not follow the germline gene, possibly because of a read error.

Regarding treatment: oral pan-JAK inhibitor, 5-10 mg twice daily. This chain joins TRBV9 and TRBJ2-3; D is perhaps TRBD2 (6 bases). Sequencing used CD8+ T cells sorted from blood, obtained at week 24, from a patient treated with tofacitinib. The receptor was derived from a human donor with alopecia areata. The CDR3 DNA is TGTGCCAGCAGCGAGGGACTCGCCAATTTT. This codes for CASSEGLANF.